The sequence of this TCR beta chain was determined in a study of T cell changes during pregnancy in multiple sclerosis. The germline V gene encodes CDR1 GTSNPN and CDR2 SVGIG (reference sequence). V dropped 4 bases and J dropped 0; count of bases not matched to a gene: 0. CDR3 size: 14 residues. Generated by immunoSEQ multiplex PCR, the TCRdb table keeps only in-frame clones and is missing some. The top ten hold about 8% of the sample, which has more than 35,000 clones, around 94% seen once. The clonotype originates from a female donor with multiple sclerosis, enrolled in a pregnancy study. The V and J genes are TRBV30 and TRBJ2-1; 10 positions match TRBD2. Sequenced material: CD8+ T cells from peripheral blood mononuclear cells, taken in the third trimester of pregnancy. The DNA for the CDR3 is TGTGCCTGGATAGCGGGGGGCTCCTACAATGAGCAGTTCTTC. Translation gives CAWIAGGSYNEQFF.